This TCR beta chain was captured in a study of blood T cell repertoires in COVID-19. Germline-derived CDR1 and CDR2 are MNHEY and SMNVEV (reference sequence). The CDR3 spans 17 residues. With 0 bases clipped from V and 3 bases from J, the junction kept 8 bases outside the gene matches. Libraries were prepared by immunoSEQ multiplex PCR; TCRdb keeps only in-frame clonotypes and omits some of them. The table lists around 230,000 clones, 85% to 90% of them singletons, with roughly 12% in the top ten. The receptor was isolated from a man aged 50 or older with COVID-19, enrolled during active disease. The chain is built from TRBV27 and TRBJ2-1, with 7 nucleotides matching TRBD2. Material for sequencing was peripheral blood. The CDR3, as DNA: TGTGCCAGCAGTTTATCGGTGGCGGGAGCTGTCTACAATGAGCAGTTCTTC. Amino acids: CASSLSVAGAVYNEQFF.